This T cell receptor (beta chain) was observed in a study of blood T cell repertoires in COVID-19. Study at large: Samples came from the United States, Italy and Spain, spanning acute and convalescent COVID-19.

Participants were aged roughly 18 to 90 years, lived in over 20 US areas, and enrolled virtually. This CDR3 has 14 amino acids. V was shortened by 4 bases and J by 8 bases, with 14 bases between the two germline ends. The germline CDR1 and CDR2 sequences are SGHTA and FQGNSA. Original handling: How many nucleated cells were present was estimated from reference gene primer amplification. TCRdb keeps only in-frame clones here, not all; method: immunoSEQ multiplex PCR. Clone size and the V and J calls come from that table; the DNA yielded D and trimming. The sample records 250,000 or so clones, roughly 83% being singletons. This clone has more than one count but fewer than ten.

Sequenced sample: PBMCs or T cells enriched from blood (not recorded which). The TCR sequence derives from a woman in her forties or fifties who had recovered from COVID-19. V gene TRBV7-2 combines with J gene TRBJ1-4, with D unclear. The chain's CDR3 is CASSSPGLREKLFF. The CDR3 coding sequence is TGTGCCAGCAGCTCACCGGGTTTGCGGGAAAAACTGTTTTTT.